The sequence of this T cell receptor beta chain was determined in a study of chemoradiotherapy in HPV16-positive cancers (dated 2022 in TCRdb). At the level of the whole study: Candidate HPV-specific T-cell clones and common TCR motifs were defined through functional T-cell assays on cells from a couple of HPV16-positive patients. The study set out to ask whether T-cell immunity against the HPV oncoproteins E6 and E7 changes over the course of chemoradiotherapy and whether that immunity affects survival. Next, the candidate HPV-specific TCRs and motifs were followed in TCR repertoires from more than 70 patients with HPV-related cancers.

Inclusive of the bounding cysteine and phenylalanine, the CDR3 is 14 residues long. The retained sequence is limited to the CDR3, 42 bases, with the frame set at the first base. The trim is 5 bases for V and 8 bases for J, with a gap of 15 bases between the germline ends. Reading the germline V gene gives CDR1 MDHEN and CDR2 SYDVKM. Repertoires were sampled repeatedly over the course of chemoradiotherapy, so clonal expansion could be followed in the tumor microenvironment. General conclusions and limits of the study: The survival association was reported for HPV16-positive patients, and the functional definition of HPV-specific T cells was derived from only a couple of HPV16-positive patients. Expansion of candidate HPV-specific clones and E7-related TCR motifs was observed in the tumor microenvironment during treatment, whereas no such expansion was observed for non-HPV-specific T cells. Improved recurrence-free survival in HPV16-positive patients was associated with expansion of HPV-responsive T cells during chemoradiotherapy.

As for this clone: It lacks a known antigen. Base quality data are lacking; no much larger clone is found one base away.

The receptor library was made with the immunoSEQ multiplex PCR assay. TCRdb carries this immuneACCESS record with in-frame sequences only. Its versions omit some clonotypes, under half of them owing to an unresolved V gene in the studies checked, with the rest unexplained. This sample is represented by 1,500 to 2,000 clones; around four fifths of them were singletons. Of the sample, roughly 18% is held by the ten largest clones. The sequence is built from TRBV28 and TRBJ1-4; a tentative D match to TRBD1 spans 5 bases. The input for sequencing was tumor tissue, taken from a patient who underwent chemoradiotherapy. The TCR originated in a human donor with HPV-associated anogenital cancer. The DNA is as follows: TGTGCCAGCAGTAGACACGAGGGGTACGAAAAACTGTTTTTT. It specifies CASSRHEGYEKLFF.